There are many counts of the clone carrying this TCR beta chain. Its target is not known. RNA transcripts gave rise to amplified TCR beta CDR3 regions. Using the HTBI primer set, a first-round RT-PCR was run on the TCR CDR3. Each CDR3 protein gets one entry after TCRdb re-called the multiplex PCR reads with MiXCR. The sample carries hundreds of thousands of distinct CDR3 sequences, roughly a sixth recorded once. The sample is drawn from a study of T cells in Graves' hyperthyroidism and ophthalmopathy. Patients were excluded for uncontrolled infection, other autoimmune disease, pregnancy or lactation. Blood was drawn at first hyperthyroidism diagnosis, before any ophthalmopathy symptoms. Germline V gene lookup returns CDR1 SNHLY and CDR2 FYNNEI. Trimming removed 7 bases from V and 7 bases from J; junction bases left unmatched: 15. The CDR3 runs to 17 residues. Findings of the study overall: Blood also held most thyroid clonotypes expanded beyond 0.001.

Material for sequencing was blood. This chain links TRBV2 with TRBJ2-1; 11 bases fit TRBD2. The sequence came from a woman between 45 and 60 years old with Graves' hyperthyroidism that later progressed to Graves' ophthalmopathy. In nucleotides, the CDR3 is TGTGCCAGCACCGAAAGAACTAGCGGGGGAGGAGGGAATGAGCAGTTCTTC. This sequence encodes CASTERTSGGGGNEQFF.